This T cell receptor (beta chain) was identified in a study of control samples from healthy donors and cancer patients. Germline V gene data show CDR1 as SGHRS and CDR2 as YFSETQ. The CDR3 is 14 amino acids. V was clipped by 0 bases and J by 8 bases, with 11 bases between them. Here immunoSEQ multiplex PCR was the method, and the copy in TCRdb shows in-frame clones only, minus some. Seen here are approximately 140,000 clones, under 95% observed once, and the top ten hold more than 5%. The sequence was collected from a man aged 18-30 years in good health. Material: blood. The chain recombines TRBV5-1 with TRBJ1-4, with D possibly being TRBD1 (6 bases). The CDR3 protein is CASSLDRVGEKLFF. The CDR3 nucleotides read TGCGCCAGCAGCTTGGACAGGGTTGGAGAAAAACTGTTTTTT.